The TCR beta chain under discussion was sequenced for a study of shared clonotypes between healthy human individuals (dated by TCRdb to 2020 to 2022). About the full investigation: Two women and a few men aged 18 to 49 years were included in the cohort. Per donor, three plates each were used for CD4 naive and CD4 memory, two for CD8 naive, and one for CD8 memory. Blood TCR repertoires of about 5 healthy adults were deeply sequenced to estimate repertoire size and the extent of clonotype sharing between individuals. Libraries were prepared and TCR repertoires were sequenced by different laboratories using diverse techniques, in order to increase sequencing depth and limit assay-specific biases. Each donor's leukapheresis produced roughly between about 0.8 and 8.9 billion PBMCs.

The study at large found these results: When a handful of donors were compared, the shared fraction of clonotypes was roughly 5% for naive CD4, less than 4% for naive CD8, roughly 2.5% for memory CD4, and 0.4% for memory CD8. Sampling was restricted to blood, and TCR repertoires in tissue are likely to differ from TCR repertoires in blood. Pairwise subsampling indicated that sequencing depth was expected to affect the degree of clonotype sharing among donors. Rarefaction of sorted-subset datasets indicated incomplete sequencing despite the large sequencing depth. Larger estimated clonotype richness was generally found for naive subsets than for memory subsets. Compared with non-shared clonotypes, clonotypes shared by all four sorted-subset donors had higher generation probabilities. The genetic and exposure-history diversity represented was limited by the small number of donors.

CD8 naive samples were CD45RO-negative cells positively selected for CCR7, giving a CD45RA+CCR7+ population that excluded TemRA cells. Healthy HIV-negative adults with no recently reported acute infections or vaccinations were included as donors. Every donor was a Caucasian adult residing in Nashville, Tennessee, USA. Blood was obtained by leukapheresis, after which PBMCs were separated by Ficoll-Histopaque density gradient centrifugation and cryopreserved in liquid nitrogen vapor phase. Purity and quantity of every magnetically sorted T cell population were checked by analytical flow cytometry. Each sorted fraction had its genomic DNA isolated and then quantified by UV absorbance on a Nanodrop 2000c. CDR1 and CDR2, looked up from the germline V gene, are MGHRA and YSYEKL. Trimming leaves V shorter by 0 bases and J shorter by 3 bases, with the junction holding 5 bases beyond the gene matches. Its CDR3 holds 16 amino acids, cysteine through phenylalanine. Only the CDR3 region is kept as DNA, spanning 48 bases read in frame from base 1.

On this clone: Its specific antigen is unknown. No base quality information exists; no much larger clone differs at one position.

Using the deep immunoSEQ assay, TCR CDR3 regions were amplified from genomic DNA by multiplex PCR. For each cell subset, the extracted genomic DNA was distributed evenly across all wells of several immunoSEQ 96-well plates, and each plate served as one replicate. For sorted subsets, 150 to 250 ng of genomic DNA, equivalent to tens of thousands of T cell genomes, went into each replicate PCR. Purified libraries were measured with a Qubit 3.0 fluorometer, size-checked on a Bioanalyzer 2100, and measured again with the KAPA Library Quantification kit. Every immunoSEQ 96-well plate was sequenced on a dedicated single-read 150-cycle Illumina NextSeq 550 flow cell. As for the original processing: Because the immunoSEQ output included only junctional sequences and no quality scores, the filtering could not be the same as the filtering used for full-length reads. Sequences were annotated with PyIR, a Python wrapper for IgBLAST v1.9, and V/J genes and CDR3 were assigned using IMGT germline references. Reads with weak V/J assignments (E-value above 1e-6), missing CDR3, stop codons, out-of-frame junctions, or ambiguous translated residues were removed. A V3J clonotype was defined by an identical inferred V gene, J gene, and CDR3 amino acid sequence. Percentage overlap between repertoires was calculated by dividing the number of shared unique clonotypes by the size of the smaller repertoire. Richness of each repertoire was evaluated using RTK rarefaction, the Chao1 estimator, and Recon v2.1 estimates of unobserved clonotypes. OLGA was used to compute generation probabilities for all TCRbeta clonotypes that the gDNA method yielded from several donors. TCRdb mirrors the immuneACCESS table, restricted to in-frame sequences. Some clones are absent from its copies; in checked studies, under half trace to an unresolved V gene, and the reason for the others is unknown. The V and J calls and clone size were taken over from that table, and D and trimming were inferred from the DNA. The sample table contains 2 million to 2.5 million clones; only one count was recorded for 85% to 95% of them. The top ten clones comprise around 1.1% of the sample.

Sequencing was carried out using naive CD8+ T cells sorted from blood. Interpreted using the paper, the cell subset or site label stands for: CD45RA+CCR7+. This chain is built from TRBV4-1 and TRBJ2-1; the central 7 bases match TRBD2. This TCR was recovered from a man younger than 30 in good health. The bases read TGCGCCAGCAGCCAAGATTCTAGCGGCCTCTACAATGAGCAGTTCTTC. This gives the protein CASSQDSSGLYNEQFF.